The 21 T cell receptor beta chains in this list originate from one sample, sequenced in a study of T cells in women clearing cervical HPV infection. Measured with immunoSEQ multiplex PCR; TCRdb has only the in-frame clones, and not every one. The sample holds about 26,000 clones. The sample taken for sequencing was blood buffy coat. These receptor sequences come from a woman between 18 and 75 years old with a cervical HPV16 infection that either progressed to CIN3+ or cleared (not recorded which).

The CDR3 reads CASSFGGGGETQYF. The covered CDR3 bases are TGTGCCAGCAGCTTCGGGGGGGGCGGCGAGACC. The J gene is TRBJ2-5, the V gene TRBV7-2; 8 nucleotides line up with TRBD2. From the germline J gene comes the end of the CDR3, since the read stops 3 residues before it. CDR3 length: 14 amino acids. With 3 bases clipped from V and 5 bases from J, the junction kept 5 bases outside the gene matches. Germline lookup yields CDR1 SGHTA and CDR2 FQGNSA.

Note on this clone: The read stops 3 residues short of the end of the CDR3; the missing end is completed from the germline J gene. The J gene is TRBJ2-3, the V gene TRBV7-2, with TRBD2 as a possible D gene (5 bases). The germline V gene has CDR1 SGHTA and CDR2 FQGNSA. The CDR3 consists of 15 residues. The CDR3 spells CASSLFSGLQETQYF. The CDR3 DNA, read in part, is TGTGCCAGCAGCTTATTTTCAGGACTTCAAGAGACG. The whole variable domain, filled in from reference TRBV7-2 and TRBJ2-3, reads GAGVSQSPSNKVTEKGKDVELRCDPISGHTALYWYRQSLGQGLEFLIYFQGNSAPDKSGLPSDRFSAERTGGSVSTLTIQRTQQEDSAVYLCASSLFSGLQETQYFGPGTRLTVL.

In the case of this clone: Coverage ceases 3 residues before the CDR3 finishes, and the germline J gene fills in the end. The chain joins TRBV5-6 to TRBJ1-2; 11 nucleotides line up with TRBD1. There are 14 residues in the CDR3. V shed 3 bases, J shed 4 bases, and the junction held 2 bases outside the gene matches. Germline-derived CDR1 and CDR2 are SGHDT and YYEEEE. CDR3 residues: CASSWDRGGYGYTF. Partial CDR3 DNA: TGTGCCAGCAGCTGGGACAGGGGGGGCTATGGC.

In the case of this clone: Coverage ceases 3 residues before the CDR3 finishes, and the germline J gene fills in the end. This chain joins TRBV7-2 and TRBJ2-5; TRBD2 matches 8 bases. Germline assignment: CDR1 SGHTA and CDR2 FQGNSA. V dropped 5 bases and J dropped 4; count of bases not matched to a gene: 6. This CDR3 spans 14 amino acids. The CDR3 DNA, read in part, is TGTGCCAGCAGCCCCGGGGGGGTCGGAGAGACC. This gives the protein CASSPGGVGET. The CDR3 as a whole reads CASSPGGVGETQYF.

On this clone itself: Read sequence stops 3 residues before the CDR3 end, and the germline J gene provides the missing end. This sequence joins TRBV7-2 and TRBJ2-4, with D possibly matching TRBD2 (5 bases). The CDR3 totals 15 residues. Per the germline V gene, CDR1 is SGHTA and CDR2 is FQGNSA. The part of the CDR3 DNA that was read is TGTGCCAGCAGCGTGCATGCGGGCCCCAAAACCCCT. It yields the protein CASSVHAGPKTP. The entire CDR3 is CASSVHAGPKTPQYF.

Concerning this clone: The missing CDR3 end, 3 residues past where the read stops, is filled in from the germline J gene. The chain uses TRBV7-2 and TRBJ1-2, with a tentative D call TRBD1 (6 bases). This CDR3 has 15 residues. Germline loops: CDR1 SGHTA, CDR2 FQGNSA. Between the trimmed V and J ends, which lost 5 bases and 0 bases, there was a span of 13 bases. Incomplete CDR3 DNA: TGTGCCAGCAGCAAAAACAGGGCAGCTAACTATGGC. Its protein product is CASSKNRAANYG. In full, the CDR3 reads CASSKNRAANYGYTF. The whole variable domain, filled in from reference TRBV7-2 and TRBJ1-2, reads GAGVSQSPSNKVTEKGKDVELRCDPISGHTALYWYRQSLGQGLEFLIYFQGNSAPDKSGLPSDRFSAERTGGSVSTLTIQRTQQEDSAVYLCASSKNRAANYGYTFGSGTRLTVV.

A note on this clone: Read sequence stops 3 residues before the CDR3 end, and the germline J gene provides the missing end. V and J are TRBV18 and TRBJ2-7; a weak D match, TRBD2 (5 bases). The V gene lost 3 bases and the J gene lost 5 bases, with 14 bases spanning the gap. CDR3 length: 14 residues. Germline V gene lookup returns CDR1 KGHSH and CDR2 LQKENI. Partial CDR3 DNA: TGTGCCAGCTCACCCCGACGGGGTGGGGACGAG. Translation gives CASSPRRGGDE. The whole CDR3 is CASSPRRGGDEQYF.

Comments on this clone: The CDR3 is cut off 3 residues early in the read; its end comes from the germline J gene. This chain uses TRBV7-8 with TRBJ2-1; TRBD2 agrees at 11 bases. V shed 7 bases and J 7 bases; nucleotides not matched to a gene: 9. Germline V gene lookup returns CDR1 SGHVS and CDR2 FQNEAQ. This CDR3 is 15 amino acids long. This CDR3 reads CASTLGLAERNEQFF. The covered CDR3 bases are TGTGCCAGCACCCTGGGACTAGCGGAAAGGAATGAG.

Comments on this clone: From the germline J gene comes the end of the CDR3, since the read stops 3 residues before it. The chain uses TRBV29-1 and TRBJ2-7; tentatively, D is TRBD1 (5 bases). V was trimmed by 4 bases and J by 2 bases, leaving 9 bases between them. There are 12 residues in the CDR3. Germline assignment: CDR1 SQVTM and CDR2 ANQGSEA. Incomplete CDR3 DNA: TGCAGCGTTGGGGGCGCCCCCTACGAG. It encodes CSVGGAPYE. The full CDR3 protein reads CSVGGAPYEQYF.

To note about this clone: The CDR3 end is not reached by the read, which stops 3 residues before it; the germline J gene fills it in. V usage is TRBV20-1 and J usage is TRBJ2-3; a weak D match, TRBD1 (6 bases). CDR1 is DFQATT, CDR2 SNEGSKA, per germline (reference sequence). The CDR3 runs to 12 residues. The sequenced CDR3 bases are TGCAGTGCTAGCAGGGGCGATCAGCCG. Translation: CSASRGDQP. The entire CDR3 sequence reads CSASRGDQPQYF.

CDR3 DNA (partial): TGTGCCAGCAGCAACAAGGCCTCCGGGGAG. Protein product: CASSNKASGE. The complete CDR3 reads CASSNKASGELFF. This chain links TRBV6-2 or TRBV6-3 with TRBJ2-2; unclear D gene. The read ends 3 residues before the CDR3 terminus; that terminus is restored from the germline J gene. The V gene lost 6 bases and the J gene lost 6 bases, with 11 bases spanning the gap. This CDR3 is built from 13 residues. CDR1 is MNHEY and CDR2 is SVGEGT in the germline V gene.

The covered CDR3 bases are TGTGCCTGGGGGGACGGGACAACTAATGAAAAA. Translation: CAWGDGTTNEK. In full, the CDR3 reads CAWGDGTTNEKAFF. This chain joins TRBV30 and TRBJ1-1, with D tentatively TRBD1 (6 bases). Read sequence stops 3 residues before the CDR3 end, and the germline J gene provides the missing end. Germline values: CDR1 GTSNPN, CDR2 SVGIG (reference sequence). This CDR3 region has 14 residues.

Note on this clone: The CDR3 end lies 3 residues beyond the end of the read and is filled in from the germline J gene. The chain links TRBV19 to TRBJ2-2, with D perhaps matching TRBD1 (6 bases). Germline-derived CDR1 and CDR2 are LNHDA and SQIVND (reference sequence). This CDR3 has 15 amino acids. Partial CDR3 DNA: TGTGCCAGTAGTACACAGGGACCTGGGGCCAACGTG. This translates into CASSTQGPGANV. Given in full, the CDR3 is CASSTQGPGANVLFF.

Comments on this clone: Read data end 3 residues before the CDR3 end; the end is taken from the germline J gene. This CDR3 is also generated by other DNA sequences in the sample. The chain is built from TRBV7-2 and TRBJ1-3; D may be TRBD1 (6 bases). CDR1 and CDR2 from the germline V gene are SGHTA and FQGNSA. This CDR3 spans 15 amino acids. The germline V and J ends were trimmed by 6 bases and 1 base, with 13 bases remaining between them. CDR3 DNA, as far as it was read: TGTGCCAGCAGTTCAGGGGTCTCATCTGGAAACACC. Translating gives CASSSGVSSGNT. The whole CDR3 reads CASSSGVSSGNTIYF. Combining the CDR3 with reference TRBV7-2 and TRBJ1-3 gives the whole variable domain GAGVSQSPSNKVTEKGKDVELRCDPISGHTALYWYRQSLGQGLEFLIYFQGNSAPDKSGLPSDRFSAERTGGSVSTLTIQRTQQEDSAVYLCASSSGVSSGNTIYFGEGSWLTVV.

Regarding this clone: Read coverage stops 3 residues before the CDR3 terminus; the germline J gene supplies the remainder. The rearrangement joins TRBV20-1 to TRBJ2-2; the D gene is possibly TRBD2 (5 bases). Germline assignment: CDR1 DFQATT and CDR2 SNEGSKA (reference sequence). This CDR3 is 14 amino acids long. CDR3 sequence reads: CSARIRGVRSPLFF. The CDR3 bases that were read are TGCAGTGCTAGAATCCGGGGAGTCCGTTCACCG.

As concerns this clone: The read terminates 3 residues before the CDR3 end, so the remaining end is supplied by the germline J gene. This sequence joins TRBV7-2 and TRBJ2-4, with D possibly being TRBD1 or TRBD2 (6 bases each). Germline values: CDR1 SGHTA, CDR2 FQGNSA. The CDR3 runs 14 residues. Partial CDR3 DNA: TGTGCCAGCAGCTTTTACAGGGAGGCCTATGGT. Amino acids: CASSFYREAYG. The complete CDR3 reads CASSFYREAYGQYF.

CDR3 in amino acids: CASSFSGTTQETQYF. CDR3 bases read: TGTGCCAGCAGCTTCTCAGGGACAACGCAAGAGACC. The chain recombines TRBV5-8 with TRBJ2-5, with D perhaps matching TRBD1 (6 bases). The CDR3 extends 3 residues past the end of the read, so its final part is completed from the germline J gene. The CDR3 has 15 residues. V was pared by 2 bases and J by 2 bases, with 13 bases between. The germline V gene encodes CDR1 SGHTS and CDR2 YDEGEE.

Points on this clone: The CDR3 end is not reached by the read, which stops 3 residues before it; the germline J gene fills it in. The gene calls are TRBV16 and TRBJ1-2, with D possibly being TRBD1 (5 bases). Germline V gene sequence: CDR1 KGHSY, CDR2 FQNENV. The length of the CDR3 is 14 residues. Incomplete CDR3 DNA: TGTGCCAGCAGCTCCCACAGTGGGGGGGTCGGC. Protein sequence: CASSSHSGGVG. The CDR3 reads in full as CASSSHSGGVGYTF.

With respect to this clone: From the germline J gene comes the end of the CDR3, since the read stops 3 residues before it. The chain employs TRBV30 and TRBJ1-1, with TRBD1 matching over 10 bases. The CDR3 runs to 15 residues. V was clipped by 2 bases and J by 4 bases; unmatched bases: 7. Germline CDR1 is GTSNPN and CDR2 is SVGIG (reference sequence). CDR3 DNA (partial): TGTGCCTGGAGTCCTCGACAGGGGGCGGCCACTGAA. It translates to CAWSPRQGAATE. The CDR3 in its entirety is CAWSPRQGAATEAFF.

A remark on this clone: The read is 3 residues too short to cover the CDR3 end, so that end is filled in from the germline J gene. The gene calls are TRBV20-1 and TRBJ2-3, with 10 nucleotides matching TRBD2. The CDR3 covers 15 residues. Germline values: CDR1 DFQATT, CDR2 SNEGSKA (reference sequence). The CDR3 spells CSASGSGGYQETQYF. The DNA read from the CDR3 is TGCAGTGCTAGCGGTAGCGGGGGGTACCAAGAGACG.

Comment on this clone: The read terminates 3 residues ahead of where the CDR3 ends, so the germline J gene completes it. V and J are TRBV5-5 and TRBJ2-3; 12 bases align to TRBD2. V lost 5 bases and J lost 6; bases outside the gene matches: 7. The CDR3 loop spans 15 amino acids. Germline V gives CDR1 SGHKS, CDR2 YYEKEE (reference sequence). The CDR3 DNA, read in part, is TGTGCCAGCAGTCCACTAGCGGGGGGCGCGGATACG. Translating it yields CASSPLAGGADT. The CDR3 as a whole reads CASSPLAGGADTQYF.